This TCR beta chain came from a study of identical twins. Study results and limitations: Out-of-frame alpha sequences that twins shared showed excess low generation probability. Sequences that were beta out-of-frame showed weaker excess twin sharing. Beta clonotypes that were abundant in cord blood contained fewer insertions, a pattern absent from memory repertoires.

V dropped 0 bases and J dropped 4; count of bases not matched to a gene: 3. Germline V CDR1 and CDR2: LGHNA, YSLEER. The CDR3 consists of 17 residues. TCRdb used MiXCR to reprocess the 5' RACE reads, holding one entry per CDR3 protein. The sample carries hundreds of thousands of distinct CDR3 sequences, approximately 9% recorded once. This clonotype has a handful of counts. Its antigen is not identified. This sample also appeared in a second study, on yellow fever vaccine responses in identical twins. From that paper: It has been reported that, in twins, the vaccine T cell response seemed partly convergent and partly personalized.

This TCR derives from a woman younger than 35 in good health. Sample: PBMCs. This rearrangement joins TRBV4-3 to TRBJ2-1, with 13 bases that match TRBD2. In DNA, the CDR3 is TGCGCCAGCAGCCAAGACGGGACTAGCGGGACTTACAATGAGCAGTTCTTC. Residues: CASSQDGTSGTYNEQFF.